This TCR beta chain emerged from a study of Graves' ophthalmopathy and Graves' hyperthyroidism. The sequenced template was RNA, covering the TCR beta CDR3 region. RT-PCR in the first round used HTBI primers; a second-round multiplex PCR followed. TCRdb analysed the multiplex PCR reads with MiXCR anew, one entry per CDR3 protein. The sample holds roughly 480,000 distinct CDR3 sequences; roughly 14% are singletons and the top ten take 9.8%. This clonotype was counted many times. The PBMC fraction was derived from over 9 ml of fresh peripheral blood. The TCR comes from a woman in her 30s with Graves' ophthalmopathy. Sample: blood.

The CDR3 coding sequence is TGCAGTGCCCTAGGGGGGAGTGACTACGAGCAGTACTTC. The encoded protein is CSALGGSDYEQYF. V usage is TRBV20-1 and J usage is TRBJ2-7; tentatively, D is TRBD1 or TRBD2 (6 bases each). The CDR3 has 13 residues. Germline CDR1 DFQATT, CDR2 SNEGSKA (reference sequence). Deletions cut 6 bases from V and 3 bases from J, with 15 bases between.